Shown below are 5 T cell receptor beta chains from a single sample sequenced in a study of regulatory T cells in long-lasting Graves disease. As to time point: persistent/refractory GD, antithyroid drugs over 5 years with positive TRAb. Isolated PBMC RNA provided the starting material for the TCR library. Both iRepertoire HTBI primers and Arm-PCR of CDR3 regions were used to build the TCR beta libraries. TCRdb independently ran MiXCR on the multiplex PCR reads; one entry per CDR3 protein. The repertoire holds some 450,000 distinct CDR3 sequences, with 20% to 25% as singletons. This specimen was peripheral blood mononuclear cells (PBMCs), taken when the disease was refractory, from a patient treated with antithyroid drugs. These receptors were obtained from a female donor with Graves disease.

This clonotype appeared a few times. V is TRBV7-2 and J is TRBJ1-5; the D gene is possibly TRBD1 (5 bases). The germline V gene encodes CDR1 SGHTA and CDR2 FQGNSA. The ends were cut back, 1 base at V and 3 bases at J, with 10 bases in the middle. The CDR3 consists of 15 residues. As DNA, the CDR3 is TGTGCCAGCAGCTTAGGACAGACCTTCAATCAGCCCCAGCATTTT. It encodes CASSLGQTFNQPQHF. The full variable domain, completed using reference TRBV7-2 and TRBJ1-5, is GAGVSQSPSNKVTEKGKDVELRCDPISGHTALYWYRQSLGQGLEFLIYFQGNSAPDKSGLPSDRFSAERTGGSVSTLTIQRTQQEDSAVYLCASSLGQTFNQPQHFGDGTRLSIL.

This clonotype was found many times. The V gene is TRBV12-3 or TRBV12-4, the J gene TRBJ1-4; TRBD1 matches 10 bases. This CDR3 is built from 20 residues. Germline trimming cut 5 bases from V and 0 bases from J; bases unmatched to any gene: 15. The CDR3 sequence is CASSGGIPGQGSTTNEKLFF. Written as DNA, the CDR3 is TGTGCCAGCAGTGGAGGCATACCGGGACAGGGGTCCACAACTAATGAAAAACTGTTTTTT.

This clonotype was recorded at least ten times. This chain joins TRBV2 and TRBJ1-1; 8 bases are a match to TRBD1. The germline gives CDR1 SNHLY, CDR2 FYNNEI. This CDR3 is built from 14 residues. The V segment lost 5 bases and the J segment 6 bases; nucleotides outside the gene matches: 8. CDR3 in amino acids: CASSSQGASPEAFF. The CDR3 DNA reads as TGTGCCAGCAGTTCCCAGGGGGCGTCTCCTGAAGCTTTCTTT.

This clonotype was seen only a few times. This sequence joins TRBV7-9 and TRBJ2-7; weak D call: TRBD2 (6 bases). Germline loops: CDR1 SEHNR, CDR2 FQNEAQ (reference sequence). The CDR3 contains 16 residues. V was pared by 4 bases and J by 4 bases, with 20 bases between. CDR3 nucleotides: TGTGCCAGCAGCTATTCCAGGACACGGGGGACTTACGAGCAGTACTTC. Its translation is CASSYSRTRGTYEQYF.

The V and J genes are TRBV28 and TRBJ2-3; D call uncertain. The germline V gene encodes CDR1 MDHEN and CDR2 SYDVKM. The CDR3 has 14 residues. Trimming removed 5 bases from V and 0 bases from J, with 9 bases in between. The CDR3 coding sequence is TGTGCCAGCAGTCCATCCTATAGCACAGATACGCAGTATTTT. It codes for CASSPSYSTDTQYF.